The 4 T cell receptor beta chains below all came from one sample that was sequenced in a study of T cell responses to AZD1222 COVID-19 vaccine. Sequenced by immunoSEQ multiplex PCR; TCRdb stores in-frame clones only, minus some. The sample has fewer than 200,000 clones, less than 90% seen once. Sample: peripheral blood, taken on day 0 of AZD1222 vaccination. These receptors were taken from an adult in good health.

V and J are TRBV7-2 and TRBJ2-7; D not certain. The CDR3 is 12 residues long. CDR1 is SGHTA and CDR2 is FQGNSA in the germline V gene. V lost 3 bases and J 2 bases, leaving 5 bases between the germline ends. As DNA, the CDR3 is TGTGCCAGCAGCTTGTTAACCTACGAGCAGTACTTC. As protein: CASSLLTYEQYF.

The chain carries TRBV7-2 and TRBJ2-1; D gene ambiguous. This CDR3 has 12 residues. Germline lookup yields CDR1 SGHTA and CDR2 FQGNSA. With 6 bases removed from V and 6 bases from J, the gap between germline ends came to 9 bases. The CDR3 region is CASSHRSNEQFF. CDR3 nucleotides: TGTGCCAGCAGTCATAGGAGCAATGAGCAGTTCTTC. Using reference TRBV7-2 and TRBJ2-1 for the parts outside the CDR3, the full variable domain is GAGVSQSPSNKVTEKGKDVELRCDPISGHTALYWYRQSLGQGLEFLIYFQGNSAPDKSGLPSDRFSAERTGGSVSTLTIQRTQQEDSAVYLCASSHRSNEQFFGPGTRLTVL.

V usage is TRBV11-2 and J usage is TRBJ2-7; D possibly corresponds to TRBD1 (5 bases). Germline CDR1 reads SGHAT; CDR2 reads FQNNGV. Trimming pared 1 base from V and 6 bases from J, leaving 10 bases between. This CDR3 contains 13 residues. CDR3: CASSLGTRGEQYV. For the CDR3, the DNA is TGTGCCAGCAGCTTAGGGACACGAGGCGAGCAGTACGTC.

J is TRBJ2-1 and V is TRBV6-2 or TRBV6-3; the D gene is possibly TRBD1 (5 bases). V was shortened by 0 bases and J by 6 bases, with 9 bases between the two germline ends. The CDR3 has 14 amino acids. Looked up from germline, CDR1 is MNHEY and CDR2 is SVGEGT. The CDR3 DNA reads TGTGCCAGCAGTTACTCGACAGATATCAATGAGCAGTTCTTC. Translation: CASSYSTDINEQFF.